This T cell receptor beta chain is drawn from a study of graft-versus-host responses after intestinal transplantation. Overall study context: In this cohort, recipients had multivisceral, liver-intestinal, or isolated intestinal transplants.

This table comes from immunoSEQ multiplex PCR, and its TCRdb copy is limited to in-frame clones, with some not included. The table records around 15,000 clones, 80% to 90% of them present only once. The CDR3 loop spans 15 amino acids. Germline V gene data show CDR1 as SGHDT and CDR2 as YYEEEE. J was trimmed by 7 bases and V by 2 bases; bases with no gene match: 4. Notes on this clone: A clone one base away is much larger, so this may be a read error.

The receptor was derived from a human patient who received an intestinal transplant, so some T cells may come from the graft donor. The sequences come from PBMCs, collected 110 days after intestinal transplant. The V call is TRBV5-6, the J call TRBJ2-2; 11 nucleotides line up with TRBD2. This CDR3 reads CASSLLAGVGGELFF. CDR3 bases: TGTGCCAGCAGCTTACTAGCGGGAGTTGGCGGGGAGCTGTTTTTT.